The T cell receptor (beta chain) under discussion was sequenced for a study of CD8 T cells in Susac syndrome. Reverse transcription of about 0.45 to 1 ug RNA was performed with random hexamers. TCRdb fed the immunoSEQ multiplex PCR reads into MiXCR, producing one record per CDR3 protein. The table has 56,000 or so distinct CDR3 sequences, 85% to 95% seen once; the top ten hold approximately 0.8%. This CDR3 spans 16 amino acids. Trimming cost V 3 bases and J 0 bases; bases outside gene matches: 3. Per the germline V gene, CDR1 is SGHDN and CDR2 is FVKESK. The TCR sequence derives from a human donor with Susac syndrome. This chain links TRBV14 with TRBJ1-5, with TRBD1 matching 9 bases. Sequences were obtained from CD8+ T cells from PBMCs. This CDR3 reads CASSQGTGNSNQPQHF. In DNA form, the CDR3 reads TGTGCCAGCAGCCAGGGGACAGGGAATAGCAATCAGCCCCAGCATTTT.